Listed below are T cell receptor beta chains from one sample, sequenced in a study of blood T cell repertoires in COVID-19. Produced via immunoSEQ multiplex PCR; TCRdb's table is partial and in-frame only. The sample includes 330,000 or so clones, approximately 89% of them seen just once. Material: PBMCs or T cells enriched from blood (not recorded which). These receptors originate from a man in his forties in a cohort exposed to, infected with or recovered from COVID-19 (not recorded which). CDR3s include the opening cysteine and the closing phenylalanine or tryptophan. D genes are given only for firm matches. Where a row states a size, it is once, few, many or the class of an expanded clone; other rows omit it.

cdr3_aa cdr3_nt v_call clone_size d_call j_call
CASSQDPSVGYTF TGTGCCAGCAGCCAAGATCCTTCTGTTGGCTACACCTTC TRBV3-1/TRBV3-2 . . TRBJ1-2
CASSLDPGRAGETQYF TGTGCCAGCAGCTTGGATCCCGGGAGGGCCGGGGAGACCCAGTACTTC TRBV5-4 . TRBD2 TRBJ2-5
CASSQVGALSPGNTIYF TGTGCCAGCAGCCAAGTGGGAGCCCTATCCCCTGGAAACACCATATATTTT TRBV4-2 . . TRBJ1-3
CASSERSGANTGELFF TGCGCCAGCAGTGAGAGGAGCGGGGCGAACACCGGGGAGCTGTTTTTT TRBV10-1 medium-sized TRBD2 TRBJ2-2
CASSSTGLSGNTIYF TGTGCCAGCAGTTCGACAGGGCTCTCTGGAAACACCATATATTTT TRBV28 . TRBD1 TRBJ1-3
CASSLEPTGGIGNTIYF TGCGCCAGCAGCCTCGAACCGACAGGGGGCATTGGAAACACCATATATTTT TRBV5-1 . TRBD1 TRBJ1-3
CASTPLGDRGYGYTF TGTGCCAGTACCCCCTTGGGGGACAGGGGCTATGGCTACACCTTC TRBV19 once TRBD1 TRBJ1-2
CASSLTPGQGISPLHF TGTGCCAGCAGCTTGACACCGGGACAGGGTATTTCACCCCTCCACTTT TRBV5-6 . TRBD1 TRBJ1-6
CASRDRGYEQYF TGCGCCAGCAGGGACAGGGGTTACGAGCAGTACTTC TRBV10-2 . TRBD1 TRBJ2-7
CASSVPLAGADTQYF TGTGCCAGCAGCGTACCGCTAGCGGGAGCAGATACGCAGTATTTT TRBV9 . TRBD2 TRBJ2-3
CASSSGLSGANVLTF TGCGCCAGCAGCTCAGGACTCTCTGGGGCCAACGTCCTGACTTTC TRBV5-1 . . TRBJ2-6
CASSFGGGNEQYF TGTGCCAGCAGCTTCGGGGGGGGGAACGAGCAGTACTTC TRBV5-4 . TRBD2 TRBJ2-7
CASSSPLAGFYEQYF TGTGCCAGCAGTTCCCCCCTAGCGGGGTTTTACGAGCAGTACTTC TRBV27 . TRBD2 TRBJ2-7
CASSEGGQWNQPQHF TGTGCCAGCAGCGAAGGTGGGCAGTGGAATCAGCCCCAGCATTTT TRBV6-1 . . TRBJ1-5
CASSQDRGTGELFF TGCGCCAGCAGCCAAGATCGGGGAACCGGGGAGCTGTTTTTT TRBV4-1 . . TRBJ2-2
CASSQELAGVDEQYF TGTGCCAGCAGCCAAGAACTAGCGGGAGTTGATGAGCAGTACTTC TRBV14 . TRBD2 TRBJ2-7
CASSPRFRDRGNNSPLHF TGTGCCAGCAGCCCAAGATTCCGGGACAGGGGGAATAATTCACCCCTCCACTTT TRBV27 . TRBD1 TRBJ1-6
CASSYEGVQYNEQFF TGTGCCAGCAGTTATGAGGGGGTCCAGTACAATGAGCAGTTCTTC TRBV7-8 . . TRBJ2-1
CASSLARGQYDNQPQHF TGTGCCAGCAGCTTAGCGAGAGGACAATATGACAATCAGCCCCAGCATTTT TRBV7-9 few . TRBJ1-5
CASSHREAGGYEQYF TGTGCCAGCAGCCATAGAGAAGCGGGAGGGTACGAGCAGTACTTC TRBV7-2 . TRBD2 TRBJ2-7
CASSVTLAGGGNEQFF TGTGCCAGCAGCGTCACACTAGCGGGAGGGGGGAATGAGCAGTTCTTC TRBV7-9 . TRBD2 TRBJ2-1
CASNGELAEAFF TGTGCCAGCAACGGGGAACTCGCTGAAGCTTTCTTT TRBV2 . . TRBJ1-1
CASSQGGRAQPQHF TGTGCCAGCAGCCAGGGGGGCAGGGCCCAGCCCCAGCATTTT TRBV7-9 . TRBD1 TRBJ1-5
CASSLDGAGRSYEQYF TGTGCCAGCAGCTTGGATGGAGCGGGCCGCTCCTACGAGCAGTACTTC TRBV5-6 . . TRBJ2-7
CATSDPRTGDTGELFF TGTGCCACCAGTGATCCCAGGACAGGGGACACCGGGGAGCTGTTTTTT TRBV24-1 . TRBD1 TRBJ2-2
CASSSGQGQRGYTF TGTGCCAGCAGCTCAGGACAGGGGCAACGTGGCTACACCTTC TRBV7-2 once TRBD1 TRBJ1-2